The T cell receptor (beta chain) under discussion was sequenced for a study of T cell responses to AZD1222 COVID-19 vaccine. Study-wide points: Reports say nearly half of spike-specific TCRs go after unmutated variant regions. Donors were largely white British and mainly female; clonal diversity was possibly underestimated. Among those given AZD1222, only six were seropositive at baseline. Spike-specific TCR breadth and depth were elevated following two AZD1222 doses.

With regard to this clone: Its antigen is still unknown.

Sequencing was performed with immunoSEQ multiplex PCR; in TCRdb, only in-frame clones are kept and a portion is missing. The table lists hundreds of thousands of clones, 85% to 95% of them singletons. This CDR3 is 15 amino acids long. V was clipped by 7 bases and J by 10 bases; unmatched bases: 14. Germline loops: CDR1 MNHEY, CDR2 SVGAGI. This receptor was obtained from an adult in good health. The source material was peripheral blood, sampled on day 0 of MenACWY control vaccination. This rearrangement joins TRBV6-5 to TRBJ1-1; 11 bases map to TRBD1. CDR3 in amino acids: CASIRSAGQGARAFF. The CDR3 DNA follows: TGTGCCAGCATCCGATCTGCCGGACAGGGGGCGCGAGCTTTCTTT.